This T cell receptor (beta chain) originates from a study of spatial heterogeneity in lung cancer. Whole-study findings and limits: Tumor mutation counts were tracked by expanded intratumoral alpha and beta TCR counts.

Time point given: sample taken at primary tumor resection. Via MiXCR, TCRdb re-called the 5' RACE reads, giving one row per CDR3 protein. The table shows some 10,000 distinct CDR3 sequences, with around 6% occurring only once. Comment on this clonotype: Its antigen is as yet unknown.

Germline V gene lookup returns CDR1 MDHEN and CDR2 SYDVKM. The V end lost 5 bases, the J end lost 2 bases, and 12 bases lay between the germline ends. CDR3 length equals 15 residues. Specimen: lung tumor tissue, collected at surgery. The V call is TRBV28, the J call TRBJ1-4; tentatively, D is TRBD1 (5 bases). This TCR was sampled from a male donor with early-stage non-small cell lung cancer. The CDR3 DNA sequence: TGTGCCAGCAGTAGGTCGGGGGGTACTAATGAAAAACTGTTTTTT. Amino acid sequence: CASSRSGGTNEKLFF.